Here is one T cell receptor (beta chain) with its context. Its antigen specificity is not known. No base qualities exist here, and no much larger clone lies one base off it. Reading from cysteine to phenylalanine, the CDR3 counts 13 amino acids. The DNA shown is the 39-base CDR3, in frame from base 1. The germline V gene specifies SNHLY as CDR1 and FYNNEI as CDR2. Trimming at the junction amounts to 7 bases on V and 3 bases on J, and the germline ends lie 12 bases apart. The donors were melanoma patients. This record belongs to a study of CD4+ T cells in melanoma (dated 2022 in TCRdb). About the study as a whole: Neoantigen-specific CD4+ T cells in human melanoma were what the study investigated. The investigation overall reported the following: Neoantigen-specific CD4+ T cells were reported to be correlated with the function of CD8+ T cells, macrophages and B cells. Neoantigen-specific CD4+ T cells in melanoma were reported to have a range of differentiation states.

The library was generated by the immunoSEQ multiplex PCR assay. Entries here come from immuneACCESS through TCRdb and include only in-frame sequences with V and J called. Some clones fail to appear in such tables; in the studies checked, an unresolved V gene covers under half of the shortfall, and the cause of the remainder is unknown. The sample has tens of thousands of clones on record, nearly 70% of them singletons. Jointly, the top ten make up roughly 4.8% of the sample. The TCR comes from a human donor with melanoma. The chain is encoded by TRBV2 joined to TRBJ1-2, with no confidently assigned D gene. Material: tumor tissue. The encoded CDR3 is CASTMDRHYGYTF. The nucleotide sequence reads as follows: TGTGCCAGCACCATGGACCGACACTATGGCTACACCTTC.